A selection of T cell receptor beta chains follows, all from one sample in a study of T cell repertoires in cytomegalovirus infection. TCRdb recomputed calls from the reads with MiXCR, one row per CDR3 protein. The sample records under 500,000 distinct CDR3 sequences, about 42% being singletons. These TCRs' antigens remain unknown. The source was cultured PBMCs, collected from culture after CMV antigen stimulation. The source of these receptors is a human donor in good health (CMV status not recorded). Some clones in this sample may be carry-over from other donors' samples. Each CDR3 is given with its conserved first and last residue. A D gene is named only where the DNA matches it firmly. Clone size is stated in some rows and not others, as once, few, many or a class when expanded.

D,V,J,size,DNA,CDR3
TRBD1,TRBV7-6,TRBJ2-2,-,TGTGCCAGCAGCTTAAGACGGACCGGGACAGGGGATGTCGGGGAGCTGTTTTTT,CASSLRRTGTGDVGELFF
-,TRBV7-2,TRBJ2-7,few,TGTGCCAGCAGACCAAGGTTAGGTGCGGACGAGCAGTACTTC,CASRPRLGADEQYF
-,TRBV7-9,TRBJ2-7,-,TGTGCCAGCAGCCCTCACGGCGGCAGGTCCATGGGGAACGAGCAGTACTTC,CASSPHGGRSMGNEQYF
TRBD2,TRBV19,TRBJ2-1,once,TGTGCCAGTAGTAAGGCTAGCGGGATGGGTGGTGAGCAGTTCTTC,CASSKASGMGGEQFF
TRBD2,TRBV4-3,TRBJ2-1,-,TGCGCCAGCAGCCAAGATCGGGGGCGGGAGGCCTTCGGTGAGCAGTTCTTC,CASSQDRGREAFGEQFF
-,TRBV7-2,TRBJ1-5,-,TGTGCCAGCAGCTTAAAGGCCATTCAGCCCCAGCATTTT,CASSLKAIQPQHF
-,TRBV7-2,TRBJ2-7,-,TGTGCCAGCAGCTTAGGGGCAGGGTTCATCGGGGAGTACTTC,CASSLGAGFIGEYF
-,TRBV12-5,TRBJ2-5,-,TGTGCTAGTGGTGCCAGCGGCGAAGAGACCCAGTACTTC,CASGASGEETQYF
-,TRBV6-5,TRBJ1-3,-,TGTGCCAGCAGTTACTCTAAGGGAGGAAACACCATATATTTT,CASSYSKGGNTIYF
-,TRBV5-4,TRBJ2-2,-,TGTGCCAGCAGCCCTGAACACCTAGGCGGCGGGGAGCTGTTTTTT,CASSPEHLGGGELFF
-,TRBV2,TRBJ2-7,-,TGTGCCAGCAGTGAATCCGTAAAAAGCTACGAGCAGTACTTC,CASSESVKSYEQYF
TRBD2,TRBV20-1,TRBJ2-5,few,TGCAGTGCTGAACCTAGCGACGGGGGGGAGACCCAGTACTTC,CSAEPSDGGETQYF
TRBD2,TRBV12-3/TRBV12-4,TRBJ2-5,-,TGTGCCAGCAGCCAGGGAACGACTAGCGGACAAGAGACCCAGTACTTC,CASSQGTTSGQETQYF
TRBD2,TRBV15,TRBJ2-3,few,TGTGCCACCAGCAGAGAAGGGACAGCGGGGGGATCAGATACGCAGTATTTT,CATSREGTAGGSDTQYF
-,TRBV7-6,TRBJ2-3,-,TGTGCCAGCGCCTTGGGGGGCGTCGATACGCAGTATTTT,CASALGGVDTQYF
TRBD2,TRBV6-1,TRBJ2-3,few,TGTGCCAGCAGTCGAGAGCGGGGTGACACAGATACGCAGTATTTT,CASSRERGDTDTQYF
-,TRBV27,TRBJ1-5,-,TGTGCCAGCAGTTTTTCAGGGGAGGTTCAGCCCCAGCATTTT,CASSFSGEVQPQHF
TRBD2,TRBV6-2/TRBV6-3,TRBJ2-1,few,TGTGCCAGCAGACCGACTAGCGGGAGGGATGAGCAGTTCTTC,CASRPTSGRDEQFF
-,TRBV6-1,TRBJ2-7,-,TGTGCCAGCACCCAAGGTAGAACCTACGAGCAGTACTTC,CASTQGRTYEQYF
-,TRBV7-8,TRBJ2-1,-,TGTGCCAGCAGAAAGGGGGGAGTCTACAATGAGCAGTTCTTC,CASRKGGVYNEQFF
TRBD2,TRBV7-2,TRBJ2-1,many,TGTGCCAGCAGCCACGGGGTAGCGGGAATTGAGCAGTTCTTC,CASSHGVAGIEQFF
-,TRBV7-2,TRBJ1-1,many,TGTGCCAGCAGCGCACAGGTCCACACTGAAGCTTTCTTT,CASSAQVHTEAFF
-,TRBV19,TRBJ2-2,-,TGTGCCAGTAGTATCTGGGGTAGGCAGCCCGGGGAGCTGTTTTTT,CASSIWGRQPGELFF
-,TRBV4-3,TRBJ1-1,-,TGCGCCAGCAGCCGAAAACACCCTATCGGGACTGAAGCTTTCTTT,CASSRKHPIGTEAFF
TRBD2,TRBV4-3,TRBJ2-2,-,TGCGCCAGCAGCCAAGATCGGGGAGCGGGGCTGGCCGGGGAGCTGTTTTTT,CASSQDRGAGLAGELFF
TRBD2,TRBV7-8,TRBJ2-5,-,TGTGCCAGCAGCTTACCGAAGAGCGGGGGTGATGAAGAGACCCAGTACTTC,CASSLPKSGGDEETQYF
-,TRBV7-9,TRBJ2-1,few,TGTGCCAGCAGGGACCCCTACAATGAGCAGTTCTTC,CASRDPYNEQFF
TRBD1,TRBV7-2,TRBJ1-2,few,TGTGCCAGCAGCGGCGACAGGGTAGGCGGCTACACCTTC,CASSGDRVGGYTF
-,TRBV5-5,TRBJ1-5,-,TGTGCCAGCAGCTACGGACAGATTCCTAGCAATCAGCCCCAGCATTTT,CASSYGQIPSNQPQHF